This entry lists 14 T cell receptor beta chains sequenced from one sample in a study of Graves' ophthalmopathy and Graves' hyperthyroidism. Amplification of the TCR beta CDR3 regions used RNA transcripts (as template). First-round RT-PCR relied on HTBI primers, and a second-round multiplex PCR came next. TCRdb reprocessed the multiplex PCR reads with MiXCR, giving one entry per CDR3 protein. The top ten hold more than 35% of the sample, which has about 220,000 distinct CDR3 sequences, roughly 21% seen once. Sequenced sample: peripheral blood. Every receptor here comes from a woman aged 45 to 65 with Graves' ophthalmopathy.

This clonotype was counted ten times or more. V usage is TRBV7-3 and J usage is TRBJ2-5; D is unclear. Per the germline V gene, CDR1 is SGHTA and CDR2 is FQGTGA. Trimming left V 2 bases short and J 1 base short, with 11 bases between. This CDR3 has 15 amino acids. DNA for the CDR3: TGTGCCAGCAGCTTACTGGGTATGATCCAAGAGACCCAGTACTTC. Translated, it gives CASSLLGMIQETQYF.

The chain has TRBV19 and TRBJ1-2, with 10 bases identical to TRBD1. The CDR3 covers 14 residues. V shed 3 bases, J shed 7 bases, and the junction held 5 bases outside the gene matches. The germline gives CDR1 LNHDA, CDR2 SQIVND (reference sequence). DNA of the CDR3: TGTGCCAGTAGTATCGGGACAGGGGCTGGTGGCTACACCTTC. It specifies CASSIGTGAGGYTF.

This clonotype has ten or more counts. The rearrangement links TRBV6-5 to TRBJ2-5, with D tentatively TRBD1 or TRBD2 (6 bases each). Deletions cut 8 bases from V and 5 bases from J, with 21 bases between. The CDR3 has 15 residues. Per germline, CDR1 MNHEY and CDR2 SVGAGI. CDR3 nucleotides: TGTGCCAGCTTGAGGGGGGCATTACCTGGGGAGACCCAGTACTTC. It encodes CASLRGALPGETQYF.

This clonotype was observed at least ten times. The chain uses TRBV7-3 and TRBJ2-5; a possible D gene is TRBD1 (5 bases). V was pared by 5 bases and J by 1 base, with 8 bases between. Germline lookup yields CDR1 SGHTA and CDR2 FQGTGA. The CDR3 length is 13 residues. CDR3 in DNA: TGTGCCAGCAGCCAAGGGGCCCAAGAGACCCAGTACTTC. Its protein product is CASSQGAQETQYF.

The chain joins TRBV5-1 to TRBJ2-3; 11 bases fit TRBD1. V shed 0 bases, J shed 1 base, and the junction held 1 base outside the gene matches. Germline CDR1 SGHRS, CDR2 YFSETQ. CDR3 length equals 16 residues. The CDR3 sequence is CASSLVDRGRTDTQYF. In nucleotides, the CDR3 is TGCGCCAGCAGCTTGGTGGACAGGGGGCGCACAGATACGCAGTATTTT.

This clonotype was observed a few times. The genes are TRBV6-1 and TRBJ2-2; D possibly uses TRBD1 or TRBD2 (6 bases each). The CDR3 has 15 residues. Trimming removed 6 bases at V and 2 bases at J, with 13 bases between. Germline CDR1 is MNHNS and CDR2 is SASEGT. The CDR3 sequence: CASRDGGLNTGELFF. CDR3 nucleotide sequence: TGTGCCAGCAGGGACGGGGGCCTCAACACCGGGGAGCTGTTTTTT.

This clonotype turned up a few times. This chain joins TRBV6-1 and TRBJ2-5, with 14 bases fitting TRBD2. This CDR3 is built from 15 residues. CDR1 and CDR2 (germline): MNHNS, SASEGT. After removal of 5 bases from V and 5 bases from J, the junction contained 4 bases not matched to a gene. This chain's CDR3 is CASSKGTSGSETQYF. In nucleotides, the CDR3 is TGTGCCAGCAGTAAGGGGACTAGCGGGAGTGAGACCCAGTACTTC.

This clonotype has a handful of counts. The V and J genes are TRBV6-5 and TRBJ2-7; D not certain. V was shortened by 2 bases and J by 2 bases, with 13 bases between the two germline ends. The CDR3 consists of 15 residues. Germline values: CDR1 MNHEY, CDR2 SVGAGI. The CDR3: CASSYALGIAYEQYF. The CDR3 DNA follows: TGTGCCAGCAGTTACGCGCTAGGGATTGCCTACGAGCAGTACTTC.

This clonotype was seen repeatedly, ten times or more. The rearrangement links TRBV10-3 to TRBJ1-2, with TRBD1 identical over 7 bases. This CDR3 has 16 residues. V lost 2 bases, J lost 4 bases, and 10 bases stayed unmatched. CDR1 is ENHRY and CDR2 is SYGVKD in the germline V gene. Written as DNA, the CDR3 is TGTGCCATCAGTGAGGAGGGAGGGGGCGTCGGCTATGGCTACACCTTC. Amino acids: CAISEEGGGVGYGYTF.

This clonotype was recorded at least ten times. The rearrangement uses TRBV19 and TRBJ1-1, with D maybe TRBD1 (5 bases). Trimming stripped 4 bases from V and 1 base from J, with 13 bases between. CDR1 and CDR2 (germline): LNHDA, SQIVND (reference sequence). There are 15 residues in the CDR3. For the CDR3, the DNA is TGTGCCAGTAGTAAGAGGGGAGGGACGAACACTGAAGCTTTCTTT. This translates into CASSKRGGTNTEAFF.

About this clonotype itself: A much larger clone is a single base away; this may be a read error. The chain carries TRBV12-5 and TRBJ1-1; a weak D match, TRBD1 (6 bases). This CDR3 spans 11 amino acids. In germline, CDR1 is LGHNT, CDR2 FRNRAP. CDR3 in DNA: TGTGCTAGTGGTTTTGGGGGGCCCTCCGGCTTT. Its translation is CASGFGGPSGF.

This clonotype was seen at least ten times. The V call is TRBV27, the J call TRBJ2-7; TRBD2 aligns across 9 bases. Germline CDR1 is MNHEY and CDR2 is SMNVEV (reference sequence). The ends lost 2 bases at V and 3 bases at J; junction bases unmatched: 2. The CDR3 sequence is 14 residues long. The CDR3, as DNA: TGTGCCAGCAGTTTACAGACTAGCGGCTACGAGCAGTACTTC. The encoded protein is CASSLQTSGYEQYF.

In its sample, this clonotype was seen many times. The chain combines TRBV20-1 with TRBJ2-7; D might be TRBD1 (5 bases). CDR1 DFQATT and CDR2 SNEGSKA come from the germline V gene (reference sequence). This CDR3 is 12 amino acids long. Trimming cost V 6 bases and J 3 bases, with 12 bases left between them. The CDR3 DNA reads as TGCAGTGCCGTAGGGGTAGTCTACGAGCAGTACTTC. Translation: CSAVGVVYEQYF.

The chain couples TRBV27 to TRBJ2-5, with 8 bases identical to TRBD1. The length of the CDR3 is 17 residues. After removal of 1 base from V and 5 bases from J, the junction contained 12 bases not matched to a gene. CDR1 MNHEY and CDR2 SMNVEV come from the germline V gene (reference sequence). The CDR3 region has the DNA TGTGCCAGCAGTTTATGGGGGAACAGGGGGGCCGGGGAGACCCAGTACTTC. Amino acids: CASSLWGNRGAGETQYF.